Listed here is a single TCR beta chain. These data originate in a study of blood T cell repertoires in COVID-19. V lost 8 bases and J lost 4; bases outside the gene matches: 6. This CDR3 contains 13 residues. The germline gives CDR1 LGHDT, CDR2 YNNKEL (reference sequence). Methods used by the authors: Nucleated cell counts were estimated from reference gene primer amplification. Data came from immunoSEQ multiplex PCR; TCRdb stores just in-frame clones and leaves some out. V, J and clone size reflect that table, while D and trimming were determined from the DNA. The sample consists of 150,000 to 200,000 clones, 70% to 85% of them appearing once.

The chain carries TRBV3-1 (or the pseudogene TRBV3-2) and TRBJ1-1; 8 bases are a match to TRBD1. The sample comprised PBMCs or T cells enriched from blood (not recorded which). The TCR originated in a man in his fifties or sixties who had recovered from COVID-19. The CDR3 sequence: CASQQGVSTEAFF. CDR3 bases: TGTGCCAGCCAACAGGGGGTGAGCACTGAAGCTTTCTTT.